The clone carrying this T cell receptor (beta chain) showed up just a few times. The antigen remains undetermined. This specimen belongs to a study of blood T cells in healthy people across ages. The people who gave samples were healthy Caucasians from Russia, aged roughly 6 to 90. Study-wide findings and caveats: Older age went with lower TCR beta diversity per million T cells, in a roughly linear way.

With a J-beta primer mix and a sample-barcoded 5' primer, a second PCR ran about 7 to 11 cycles. Every molecule of cDNA carried a tag from a template-switch adaptor with 12 random nucleotides. MiXCR, applied by TCRdb to the 5' RACE reads, yields one record per CDR3 protein. The data show just under 550,000 distinct CDR3 sequences, around 24% seen once. The CDR3 is 13 amino acids. Germline CDR1 reads SGHTA; CDR2 reads FQGNSA. V lost 7 bases and J lost 2; bases outside the gene matches: 3. These data also featured in a second study, about T cells of mothers and their children. This second report adds: Each donor was one of three healthy Caucasian mothers or one of their six children.

The rearrangement joins TRBV7-2 to TRBJ2-5; 8 bases agree with TRBD1. Material: blood. This clonotype was sampled from a boy younger than 18 in good health. CDR3 residues: CASTRGLQETQYF. CDR3 in DNA: TGTGCCAGCACCAGGGGGCTACAAGAGACCCAGTACTTC.